The sequence of this T cell receptor (beta chain) was determined in a study of regulatory T cells in long-lasting Graves disease. The CDR3 runs to 13 residues. The V end was cut by 2 bases, the J end by 8 bases, with 10 bases between. Germline CDR1 and CDR2: MNHEY and SVGEGT. In building TCR beta libraries, iRepertoire HTBI primers were used together with Arm-PCR of CDR3 regions. TCRdb redid the calling of the multiplex PCR reads with MiXCR, one entry per CDR3 protein. This table holds about 450,000 distinct CDR3 sequences, 16% found once. This clonotype was seen a few times. The antigen remains unidentified. The time point is: newly diagnosed GD, antithyroid drugs for less than 3 months. With RNA extracted from PBMCs as input, the TCR library was made. Notes on the study in general: Persistent disease was characterized by preferential usage of TRBV28, TRBJ1-2 and TRBJ2-5. The study examined only peripheral blood, not thyroid tissue.

The sample also formed part of further work on T cells in Graves' hyperthyroidism and ophthalmopathy. As reported in that work: The study defined stable Graves' hyperthyroidism as no ophthalmopathy progression within 18 months.

V usage is TRBV6-2 or TRBV6-3 and J usage is TRBJ2-1; no firm D call. The clonotype comes from a woman aged 25-40 years with Graves disease. The sequencing used peripheral blood mononuclear cells (PBMCs), collected at new diagnosis, from a patient treated with antithyroid drugs. The chain's CDR3 is CASSYGNLYEQFF. Here the CDR3 DNA reads TGTGCCAGCAGTTACGGGAATCTATATGAGCAGTTCTTC.